Listed below are T cell receptor beta chains from one sample, sequenced in a study of blood T cell repertoires in COVID-19. The protocol was immunoSEQ multiplex PCR, while the TCRdb copy is restricted to in-frame clones and leaves out a portion. Of under 250,000 clones in the sample, approximately 91% were seen once. Sequences were obtained from peripheral blood. Receptor source: a man aged 60-69 years who had recovered from COVID-19. Each CDR3 is given with its conserved first and last residue.

j_gene: TRBJ1-2; v_gene: TRBV19; CDR3aa: CASYRTGASGYTF
j_gene: TRBJ1-2; v_gene: TRBV19; CDR3aa: CASSLDRGDGYTF
j_gene: TRBJ1-2; v_gene: TRBV3-1/TRBV3-2; CDR3aa: CASSQDLAMRYGYTF
j_gene: TRBJ2-7; v_gene: TRBV15; CDR3aa: CATSRGLAREQYF
j_gene: TRBJ2-7; v_gene: TRBV18; CDR3aa: CASSPDRGPDEQYF
j_gene: TRBJ1-2; v_gene: TRBV2; CDR3aa: CASRARLSDTYGYTF
j_gene: TRBJ1-6; v_gene: TRBV18; CDR3aa: CASSKLAGDNSPLHF
j_gene: TRBJ1-2; v_gene: TRBV6-5; CDR3aa: CASRYRGRVYGYTF
j_gene: TRBJ2-1; v_gene: TRBV27; CDR3aa: CASSPGGSSYNEQFF
j_gene: TRBJ1-2; v_gene: TRBV5-1; CDR3aa: CASSLGTANYGYTF
j_gene: TRBJ1-6; v_gene: TRBV19; CDR3aa: CASSVTGQKNSPLHF
j_gene: TRBJ2-5; v_gene: TRBV11-2; CDR3aa: CASSLDREETQYF
j_gene: TRBJ1-2; v_gene: TRBV5-1; CDR3aa: CASSGGQGARTF
j_gene: TRBJ1-4; v_gene: TRBV18; CDR3aa: CASSYRDDDREKLFF
j_gene: TRBJ2-3; v_gene: TRBV9; CDR3aa: CASSGTSGNADTQYF
j_gene: TRBJ2-3; v_gene: TRBV4-2; CDR3aa: CASSLGGSGTGTDTQYF
j_gene: TRBJ2-7; v_gene: TRBV5-1; CDR3aa: CASSLSRTAYEQYF
j_gene: TRBJ1-2; v_gene: TRBV7-2; CDR3aa: CASSSQGATGDPYGYTF
j_gene: TRBJ1-2; v_gene: TRBV30; CDR3aa: CAWTLPGDRFGYTF
j_gene: TRBJ1-5; v_gene: TRBV19; CDR3aa: CASSISREGQPQHF
j_gene: TRBJ1-1; v_gene: TRBV29-1; CDR3aa: CSVEHGGNTEAFF